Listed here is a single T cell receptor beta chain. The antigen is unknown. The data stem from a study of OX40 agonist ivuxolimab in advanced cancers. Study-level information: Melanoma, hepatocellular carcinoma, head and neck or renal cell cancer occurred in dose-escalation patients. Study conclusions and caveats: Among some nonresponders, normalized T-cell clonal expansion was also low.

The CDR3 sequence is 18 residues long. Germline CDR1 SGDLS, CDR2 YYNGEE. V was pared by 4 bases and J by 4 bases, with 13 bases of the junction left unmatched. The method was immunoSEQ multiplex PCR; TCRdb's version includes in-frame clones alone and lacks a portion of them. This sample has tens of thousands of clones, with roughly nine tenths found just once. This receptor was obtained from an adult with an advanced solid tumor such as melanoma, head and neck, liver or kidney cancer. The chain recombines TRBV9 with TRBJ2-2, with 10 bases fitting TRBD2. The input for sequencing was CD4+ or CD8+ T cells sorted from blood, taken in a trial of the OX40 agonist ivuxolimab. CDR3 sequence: CASSSPSLAGAFTGELFF. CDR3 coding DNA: TGTGCCAGCAGCTCCCCTAGTCTAGCGGGAGCCTTCACCGGGGAGCTGTTTTTT.